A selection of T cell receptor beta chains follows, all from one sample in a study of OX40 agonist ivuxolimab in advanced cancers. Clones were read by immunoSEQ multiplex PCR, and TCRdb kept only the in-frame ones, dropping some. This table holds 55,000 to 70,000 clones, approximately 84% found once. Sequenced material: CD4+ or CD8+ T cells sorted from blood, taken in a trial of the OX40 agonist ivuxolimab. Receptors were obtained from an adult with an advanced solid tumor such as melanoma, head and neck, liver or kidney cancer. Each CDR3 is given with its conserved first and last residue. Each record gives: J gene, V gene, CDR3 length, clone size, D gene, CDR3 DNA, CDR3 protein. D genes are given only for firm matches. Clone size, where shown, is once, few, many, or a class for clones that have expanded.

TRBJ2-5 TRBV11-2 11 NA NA TGTGCCAGCAGCTTAGCAGAGACCCAGTACTTC CASSLAETQYF
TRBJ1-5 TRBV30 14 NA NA TGTGCCTGGAGTGGGGCCGGGGGGGGCCAGCCCCAGCATTTT CAWSGAGGGQPQHF
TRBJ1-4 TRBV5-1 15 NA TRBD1 TGCGCCAGCAGCTTGGACTTATTGACAGGGTCGGAACTGTTTTTT CASSLDLLTGSELFF
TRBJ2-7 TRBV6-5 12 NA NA TGTGCCGCTGGGCGGGTGACCTACGAGCAGTACTTC CAAGRVTYEQYF
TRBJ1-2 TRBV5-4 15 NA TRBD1 TGTGCCAGCAGCTTGGCCAGTACAGGGGGCGCGGGCTACACCTTC CASSLASTGGAGYTF
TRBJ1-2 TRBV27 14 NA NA TGTGCCAGCAGTTTATCGTCAGGCAGGGGCGGCTACACCTTC CASSLSSGRGGYTF
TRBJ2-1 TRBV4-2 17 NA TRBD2 TGTGCCAGCAGCCAAACTATAGCGGGAGGGCCATACAATGAGCAGTTCTTC CASSQTIAGGPYNEQFF
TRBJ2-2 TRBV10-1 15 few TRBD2 TGCGCCAGCAGTGAGGCTAGCGGGGGAACCGGGGAGCTGTTTTTT CASSEASGGTGELFF
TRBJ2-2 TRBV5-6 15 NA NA TGTGCCAGCAGCAGACAGGTTCTCAACACCGGGGAGCTGTTTTTT CASSRQVLNTGELFF
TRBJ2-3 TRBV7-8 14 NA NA TGTGCCAGCAGCCGCCAGTTTGGGACAGATACGCAGTATTTT CASSRQFGTDTQYF
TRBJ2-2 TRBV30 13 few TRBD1 TGTGCCTGGAGTATCGACAGGGCCGGGGAGCTGTTTTTT CAWSIDRAGELFF
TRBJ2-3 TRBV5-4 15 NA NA TGTGCCAGCAGCCCCGGGACACACAGCACAGATACGCAGTATTTT CASSPGTHSTDTQYF
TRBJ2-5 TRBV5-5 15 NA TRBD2 TGTGCCAGCAGCTTCCTAGCGGCTCCCCAAGAGACCCAGTACTTC CASSFLAAPQETQYF
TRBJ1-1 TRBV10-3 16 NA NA TGTGCCATCAGTGAGTCGCACGGGGCGCGAGACACTGAAGCTTTCTTT CAISESHGARDTEAFF
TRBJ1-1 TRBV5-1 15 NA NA TGCGCCAGCAGCTTGGCTCCCCAGGGAATGACTGAAGCTTTCTTT CASSLAPQGMTEAFF
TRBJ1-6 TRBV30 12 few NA TGTGCCTGGGGTAGGGAGGATTCACCCCTCCACTTT CAWGREDSPLHF
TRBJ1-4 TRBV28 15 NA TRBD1 TGTGCCAGCAGTACTAACAGGGGGCAAAATGAAAAACTGTTTTTT CASSTNRGQNEKLFF
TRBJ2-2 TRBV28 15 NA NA TGTGCCAGCAGTTTATTAGGGGCGGGCGGCGGGGAGCTGTTTTTT CASSLLGAGGGELFF
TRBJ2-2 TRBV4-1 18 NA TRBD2 TGCGCCAGCAGCCCCTCGGTGGTTAGCGGGGGGAACACCGGGGAGCTGTTTTTT CASSPSVVSGGNTGELFF
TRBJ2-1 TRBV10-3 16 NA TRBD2 TGTGCCATCAGTACAGCGGGGAGGAGCTCCTACAATGAGCAGTTCTTC CAISTAGRSSYNEQFF
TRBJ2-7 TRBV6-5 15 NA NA TGTGCCAGCAGTTGGGTGGCTAGCTGGTCCTACGAGCAGTACTTC CASSWVASWSYEQYF
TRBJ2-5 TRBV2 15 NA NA NA CASCFLRFVVETQYF
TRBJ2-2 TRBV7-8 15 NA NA TGTGCCAGCAGGCGATCCTACAGGGACGCCGGGGAGCTGTTTTTT CASRRSYRDAGELFF
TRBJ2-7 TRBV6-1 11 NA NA TGTGCCAGCAGTTACCAGGGAGAGCAGTACTTC CASSYQGEQYF
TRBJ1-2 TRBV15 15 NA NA TGTGCCACCAGCAGAGATGGACAGCCAAACGGGGGCTACACCTTC CATSRDGQPNGGYTF
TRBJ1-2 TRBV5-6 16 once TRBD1 TGTGCCAGCAGCTTGGACGACAGGGGACATAACTATGGCTACACCTTC CASSLDDRGHNYGYTF
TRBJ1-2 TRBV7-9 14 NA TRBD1 TGTGCCAGCGGGGACAGGGTACGAGGCTATGGCTACACCTTC CASGDRVRGYGYTF
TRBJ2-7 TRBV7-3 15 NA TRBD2 TGTGCCAGCAGCCGGGGGGATCTCGAGGCCCACGAGCAGTACTTC CASSRGDLEAHEQYF